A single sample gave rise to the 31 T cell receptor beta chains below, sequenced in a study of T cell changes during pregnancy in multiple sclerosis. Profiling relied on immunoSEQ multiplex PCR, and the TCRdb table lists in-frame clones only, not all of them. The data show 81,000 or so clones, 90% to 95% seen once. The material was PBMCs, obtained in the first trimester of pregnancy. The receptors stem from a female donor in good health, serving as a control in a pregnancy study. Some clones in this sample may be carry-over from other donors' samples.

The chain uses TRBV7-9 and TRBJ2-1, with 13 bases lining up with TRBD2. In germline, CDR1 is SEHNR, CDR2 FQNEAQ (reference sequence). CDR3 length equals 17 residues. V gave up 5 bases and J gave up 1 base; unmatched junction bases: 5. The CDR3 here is CASSLGGLAGSYNEQFF. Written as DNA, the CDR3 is TGTGCCAGCAGCCTAGGGGGACTAGCGGGATCCTACAATGAGCAGTTCTTC.

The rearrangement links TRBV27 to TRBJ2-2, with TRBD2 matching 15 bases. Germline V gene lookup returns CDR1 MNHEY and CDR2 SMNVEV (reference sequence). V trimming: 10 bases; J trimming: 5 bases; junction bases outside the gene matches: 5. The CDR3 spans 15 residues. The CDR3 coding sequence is TGTGCCACCTCCGGGACTAGCGGGGGGACCGGGGAGCTGTTTTTT. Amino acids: CATSGTSGGTGELFF.

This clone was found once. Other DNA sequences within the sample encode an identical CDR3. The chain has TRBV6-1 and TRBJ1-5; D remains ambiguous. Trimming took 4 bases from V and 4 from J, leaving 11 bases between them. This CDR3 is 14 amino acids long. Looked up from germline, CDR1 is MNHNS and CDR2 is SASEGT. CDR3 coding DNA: TGTGCCAGCAGTGGTGCGGCAGAGAATCAGCCCCAGCATTTT. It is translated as CASSGAAENQPQHF.

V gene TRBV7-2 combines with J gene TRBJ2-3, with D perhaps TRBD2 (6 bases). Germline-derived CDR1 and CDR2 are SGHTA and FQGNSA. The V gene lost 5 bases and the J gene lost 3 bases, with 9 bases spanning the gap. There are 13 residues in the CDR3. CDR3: CASSPGSTDTQYF. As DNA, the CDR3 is TGTGCCAGCAGCCCCGGGAGTACAGATACGCAGTATTTT. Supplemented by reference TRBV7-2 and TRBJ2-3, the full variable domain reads GAGVSQSPSNKVTEKGKDVELRCDPISGHTALYWYRQSLGQGLEFLIYFQGNSAPDKSGLPSDRFSAERTGGSVSTLTIQRTQQEDSAVYLCASSPGSTDTQYFGPGTRLTVL.

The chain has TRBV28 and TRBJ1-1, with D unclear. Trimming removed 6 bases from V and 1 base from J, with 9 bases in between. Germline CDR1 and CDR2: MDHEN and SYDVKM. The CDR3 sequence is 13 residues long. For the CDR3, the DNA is TGTGCCAGCAGCCTCGTCCGGAACACTGAAGCTTTCTTT. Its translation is CASSLVRNTEAFF.

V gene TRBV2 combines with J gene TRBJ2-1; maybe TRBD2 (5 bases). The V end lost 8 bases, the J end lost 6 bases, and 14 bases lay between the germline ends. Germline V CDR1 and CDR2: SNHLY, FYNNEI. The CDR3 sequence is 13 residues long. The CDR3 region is CASLLAEVNEQFF. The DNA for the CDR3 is TGTGCCAGCCTTCTAGCAGAAGTCAATGAGCAGTTCTTC. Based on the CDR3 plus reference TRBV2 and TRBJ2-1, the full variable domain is EPEVTQTPSHQVTQMGQEVILRCVPISNHLYFYWYRQILGQKVEFLVSFYNNEISEKSEIFDDQFSVERPDGSNFTLKIRSTKLEDSAMYFCASLLAEVNEQFFGPGTRLTVL.

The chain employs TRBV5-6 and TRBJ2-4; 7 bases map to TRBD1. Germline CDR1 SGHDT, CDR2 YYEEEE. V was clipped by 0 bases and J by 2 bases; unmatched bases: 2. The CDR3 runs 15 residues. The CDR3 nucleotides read TGTGCCAGCAGCTTGGACAGGGGTTCCAAAAACATTCAGTACTTC. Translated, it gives CASSLDRGSKNIQYF.

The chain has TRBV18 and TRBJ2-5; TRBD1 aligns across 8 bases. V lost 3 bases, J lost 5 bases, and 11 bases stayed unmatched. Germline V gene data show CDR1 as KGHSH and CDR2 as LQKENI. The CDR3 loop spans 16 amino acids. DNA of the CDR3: TGTGCCAGCTCACCCTCGCGGACAGGGCCGAGGGAGACCCAGTACTTC. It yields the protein CASSPSRTGPRETQYF.

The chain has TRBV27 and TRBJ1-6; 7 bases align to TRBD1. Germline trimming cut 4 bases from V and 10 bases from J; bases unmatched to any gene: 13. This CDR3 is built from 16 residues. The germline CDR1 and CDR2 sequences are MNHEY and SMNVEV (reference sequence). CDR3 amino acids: CASSSPSLGQISPLHF. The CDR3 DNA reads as TGTGCCAGCAGTTCCCCCTCTTTGGGACAGATATCACCCCTCCACTTT.

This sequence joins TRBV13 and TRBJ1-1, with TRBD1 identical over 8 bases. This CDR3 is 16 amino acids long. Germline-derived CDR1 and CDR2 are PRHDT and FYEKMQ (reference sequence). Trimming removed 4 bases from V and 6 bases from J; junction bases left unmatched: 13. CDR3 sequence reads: CASSSSTGVGFAEAFF. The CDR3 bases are TGTGCCAGCAGCTCCTCGACAGGGGTGGGGTTTGCTGAAGCTTTCTTT.

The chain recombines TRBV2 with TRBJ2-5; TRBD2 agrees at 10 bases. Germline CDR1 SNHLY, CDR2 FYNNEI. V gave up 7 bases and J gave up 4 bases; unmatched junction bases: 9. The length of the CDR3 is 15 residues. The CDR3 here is CASKLERGGLETQYF. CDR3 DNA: TGTGCCAGCAAGCTCGAGCGGGGGGGCCTAGAGACCCAGTACTTC.

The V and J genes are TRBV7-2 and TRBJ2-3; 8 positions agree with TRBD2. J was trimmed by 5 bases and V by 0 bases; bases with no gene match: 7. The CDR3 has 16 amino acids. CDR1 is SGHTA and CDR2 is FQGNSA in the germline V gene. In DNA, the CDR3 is TGTGCCAGCAGCTTAGCTCCAGCGGGAGCGGAAGATACGCAGTATTTT. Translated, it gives CASSLAPAGAEDTQYF.

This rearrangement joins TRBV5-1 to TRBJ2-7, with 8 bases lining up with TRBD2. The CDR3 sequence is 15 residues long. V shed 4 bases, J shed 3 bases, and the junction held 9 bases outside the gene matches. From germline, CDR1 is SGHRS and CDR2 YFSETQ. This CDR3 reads CASSLGGGLGYEQYF. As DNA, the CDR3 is TGCGCCAGCAGCCTCGGGGGGGGGCTAGGCTACGAGCAGTACTTC.

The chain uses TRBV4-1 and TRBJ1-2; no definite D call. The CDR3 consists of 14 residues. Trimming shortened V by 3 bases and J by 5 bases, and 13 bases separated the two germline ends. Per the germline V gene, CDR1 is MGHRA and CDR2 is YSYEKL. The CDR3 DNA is TGCGCCAGCAGCCAGCAGGCTATTCTATATGGCTACACCTTC. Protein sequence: CASSQQAILYGYTF.

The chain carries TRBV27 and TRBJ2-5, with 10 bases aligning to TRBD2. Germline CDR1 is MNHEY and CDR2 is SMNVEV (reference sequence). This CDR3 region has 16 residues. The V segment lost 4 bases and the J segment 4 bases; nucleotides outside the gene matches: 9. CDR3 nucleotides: TGTGCCAGCAGTTCCCGACTAGCGGGCATCCCAGAGACCCAGTACTTC. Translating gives CASSSRLAGIPETQYF.

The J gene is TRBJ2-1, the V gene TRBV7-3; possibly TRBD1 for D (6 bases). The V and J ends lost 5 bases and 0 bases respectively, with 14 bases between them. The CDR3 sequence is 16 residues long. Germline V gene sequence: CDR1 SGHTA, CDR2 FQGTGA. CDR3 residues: CASSLRGGSSYNEQFF. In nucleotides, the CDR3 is TGTGCCAGCAGCCTCAGGGGCGGAAGCTCCTACAATGAGCAGTTCTTC.

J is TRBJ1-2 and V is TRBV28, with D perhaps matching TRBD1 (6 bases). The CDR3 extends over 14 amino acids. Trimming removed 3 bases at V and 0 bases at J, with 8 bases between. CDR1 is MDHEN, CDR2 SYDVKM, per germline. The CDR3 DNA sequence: TGTGCCAGCAGTTTTGAGGGGGCTAACTATGGCTACACCTTC. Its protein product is CASSFEGANYGYTF.

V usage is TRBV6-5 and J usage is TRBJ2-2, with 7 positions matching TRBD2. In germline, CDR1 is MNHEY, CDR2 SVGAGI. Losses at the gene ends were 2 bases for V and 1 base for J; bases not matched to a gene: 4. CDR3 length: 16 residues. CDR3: CASSYGIAGNTGELFF. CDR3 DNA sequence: TGTGCCAGCAGTTACGGGATAGCGGGGAACACCGGGGAGCTGTTTTTT.

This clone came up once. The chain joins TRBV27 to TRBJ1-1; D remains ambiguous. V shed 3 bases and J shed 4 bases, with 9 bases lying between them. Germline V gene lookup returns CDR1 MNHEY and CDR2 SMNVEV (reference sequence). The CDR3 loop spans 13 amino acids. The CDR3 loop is CASSFGAGTEAFF. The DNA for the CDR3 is TGTGCCAGCAGTTTCGGTGCGGGCACTGAAGCTTTCTTT.

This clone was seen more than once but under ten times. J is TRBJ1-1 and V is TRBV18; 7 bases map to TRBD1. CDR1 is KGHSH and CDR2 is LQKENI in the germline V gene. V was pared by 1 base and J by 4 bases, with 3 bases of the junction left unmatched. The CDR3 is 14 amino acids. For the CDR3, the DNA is TGTGCCAGCTCACCACAGGGGGCGGGCACTGAAGCTTTCTTT. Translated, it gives CASSPQGAGTEAFF.

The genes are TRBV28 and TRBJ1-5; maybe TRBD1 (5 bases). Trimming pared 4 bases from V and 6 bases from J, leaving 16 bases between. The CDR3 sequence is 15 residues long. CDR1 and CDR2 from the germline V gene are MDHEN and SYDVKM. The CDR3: CASSSTGPFGQPQHF. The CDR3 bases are TGTGCCAGCAGTTCAACAGGACCCTTCGGTCAGCCCCAGCATTTT.

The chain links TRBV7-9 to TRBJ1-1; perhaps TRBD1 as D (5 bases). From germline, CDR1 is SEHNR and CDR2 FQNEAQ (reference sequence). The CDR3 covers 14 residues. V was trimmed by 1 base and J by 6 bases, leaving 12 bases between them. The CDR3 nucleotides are TGTGCCAGCAGCTTAGATGCCAGGGTGGCTGAAGCTTTCTTT. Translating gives CASSLDARVAEAFF.

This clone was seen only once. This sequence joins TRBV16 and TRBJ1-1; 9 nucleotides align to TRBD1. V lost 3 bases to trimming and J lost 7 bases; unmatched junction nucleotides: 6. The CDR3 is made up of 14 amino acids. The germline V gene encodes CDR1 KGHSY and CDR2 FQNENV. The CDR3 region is CASSHYRGPGEAFF. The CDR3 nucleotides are TGTGCCAGCAGCCATTACAGGGGGCCGGGTGAAGCTTTCTTT.

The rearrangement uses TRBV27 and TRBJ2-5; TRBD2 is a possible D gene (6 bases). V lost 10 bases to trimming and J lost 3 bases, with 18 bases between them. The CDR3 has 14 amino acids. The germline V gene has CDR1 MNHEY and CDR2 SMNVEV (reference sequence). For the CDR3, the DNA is TGTGCCACCCTTCCCCCGGCGGGAAAAGAGACCCAGTACTTC. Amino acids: CATLPPAGKETQYF.

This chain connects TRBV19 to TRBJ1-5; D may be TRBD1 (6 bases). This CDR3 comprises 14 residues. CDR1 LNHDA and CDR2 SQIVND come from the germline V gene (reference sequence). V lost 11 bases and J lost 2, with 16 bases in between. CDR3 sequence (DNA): TGTGCCGCTTCACAGGGAGGGGGCAATCAGCCCCAGCATTTT. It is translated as CAASQGGGNQPQHF.

The CDR3 DNA sequence: TGTGCCAGCAGTTACCTGGCATCTTACAATGAGCAGTTCTTC. It specifies CASSYLASYNEQFF. The V and J genes are TRBV6-6 and TRBJ2-1; D is unresolved. The CDR3 extends over 14 amino acids. V was clipped by 2 bases and J by 4 bases, with 9 bases between them. Germline-derived CDR1 and CDR2 are MNHNY and SVGAGI (reference sequence).

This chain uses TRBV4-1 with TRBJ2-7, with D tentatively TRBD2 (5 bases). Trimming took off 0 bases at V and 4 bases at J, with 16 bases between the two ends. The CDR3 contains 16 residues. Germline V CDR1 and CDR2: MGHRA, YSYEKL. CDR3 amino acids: CASSQDLERRGYEQYF. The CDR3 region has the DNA TGCGCCAGCAGCCAAGACTTAGAGAGACGGGGATACGAGCAGTACTTC.

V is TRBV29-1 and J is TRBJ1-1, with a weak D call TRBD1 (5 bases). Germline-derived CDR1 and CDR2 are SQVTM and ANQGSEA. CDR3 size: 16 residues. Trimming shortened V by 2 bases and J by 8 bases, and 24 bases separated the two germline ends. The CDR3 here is CSVESLGERGIAEAFF. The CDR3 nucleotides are TGCAGCGTTGAATCACTGGGGGAGCGGGGAATTGCCGAAGCTTTCTTT.

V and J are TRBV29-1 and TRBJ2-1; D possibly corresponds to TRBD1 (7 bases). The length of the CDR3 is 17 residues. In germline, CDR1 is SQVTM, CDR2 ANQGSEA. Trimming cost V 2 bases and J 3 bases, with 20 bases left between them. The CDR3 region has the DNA TGCAGCGTTGAACGGAGGGGTCAGGGGGTAGTCTACAATGAGCAGTTCTTC. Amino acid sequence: CSVERRGQGVVYNEQFF.

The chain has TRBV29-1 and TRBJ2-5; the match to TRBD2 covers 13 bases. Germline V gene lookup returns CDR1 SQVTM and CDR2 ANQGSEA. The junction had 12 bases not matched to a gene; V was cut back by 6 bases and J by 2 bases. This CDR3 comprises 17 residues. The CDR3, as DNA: TGCAGCGTCTGGCCGATGGGACTAGCGGGGAATCAAGAGACCCAGTACTTC. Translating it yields CSVWPMGLAGNQETQYF.

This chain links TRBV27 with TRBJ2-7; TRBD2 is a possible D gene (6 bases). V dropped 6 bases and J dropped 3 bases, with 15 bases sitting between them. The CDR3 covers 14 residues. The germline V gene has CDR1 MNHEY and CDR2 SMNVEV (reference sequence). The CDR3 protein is CASRVTGRDYEQYF. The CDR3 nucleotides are TGTGCCAGCAGGGTGACGGGGCGGGACTACGAGCAGTACTTC.